This is a list of T cell receptor beta chains from one sample in a study of tumor-infiltrating lymphocytes in localized non-small cell lung cancer. Clones were sequenced by immunoSEQ multiplex PCR, and TCRdb holds only the in-frame ones, with some missing. The sample comprises about 13,000 clones, around 68% of which are singletons, and around 10% rests with the top ten. The sample comprised uninvolved lung tissue not adjacent to the tumor. The receptors derive from a human donor with non-small cell lung cancer. Each CDR3 is given with its conserved first and last residue. Each record gives: V gene, J gene, CDR3 protein.

V: TRBV11-2
J: TRBJ2-5
CDR3: CASSTSGTLKTQYF

V: TRBV6-6
J: TRBJ2-7
CDR3: CASSYEPSGFYEQYF

V: TRBV7-2
J: TRBJ2-5
CDR3: CASSLDIAGEGTQYF

V: TRBV7-8
J: TRBJ1-2
CDR3: CASSLANKGALYGYTF

V: TRBV7-9
J: TRBJ2-1
CDR3: CASTPASGTGSNEQFF

V: TRBV7-2
J: TRBJ2-7
CDR3: CASSTGIEQYF

V: TRBV4-2
J: TRBJ1-2
CDR3: CASSQASRDRVGYTF

V: TRBV19
J: TRBJ2-7
CDR3: CASSPGGQGPPYEQYF

V: TRBV9
J: TRBJ1-1
CDR3: CASSAGIRTEAFF

V: TRBV6-1
J: TRBJ1-2
CDR3: CASRGSAGYGYTF

V: TRBV9
J: TRBJ1-6
CDR3: CASSVARQGGSPLHF

V: TRBV7-9
J: TRBJ2-2
CDR3: CASRVRTNTGELFF

V: TRBV27
J: TRBJ2-7
CDR3: CASSFTGGEQYF

V: TRBV29-1
J: TRBJ2-5
CDR3: CSVLTWGGRGETQYF

V: TRBV7-2
J: TRBJ1-6
CDR3: CASSLGQGLYLHF

V: TRBV5-6
J: TRBJ2-2
CDR3: CASSPGLADSANTGELFF

V: TRBV4-1
J: TRBJ2-3
CDR3: CASSPWLAALLGGTDTQYF

V: TRBV28
J: TRBJ2-7
CDR3: CASSSATGGNYEQYF

V: TRBV28
J: TRBJ1-2
CDR3: CASSRTGGEGYTF

V: TRBV5-6
J: TRBJ1-4
CDR3: CASSLGGSRSEKLFF

V: TRBV28
J: TRBJ1-1
CDR3: CASSPGQAPNTEAFF

V: TRBV6-5
J: TRBJ1-2
CDR3: CASSLNPDPTYGYTF

V: TRBV5-6
J: TRBJ1-5
CDR3: CASSSGGQPQHF

V: TRBV30
J: TRBJ1-2
CDR3: CAWNDLGQALSYGYTF

V: TRBV2
J: TRBJ1-1
CDR3: CASRAEGRGNTEAFF

V: TRBV27
J: TRBJ2-2
CDR3: CASRLTGENTGELFF

V: TRBV2
J: TRBJ1-4
CDR3: CASRQGAGEKLFF

V: TRBV6-5
J: TRBJ2-3
CDR3: CASAGASSTDTQYF

V: TRBV7-9
J: TRBJ1-3
CDR3: CASSPSGGKGNTIYF

V: TRBV10-3
J: TRBJ2-7
CDR3: CAISGQDLSEQYF

V: TRBV6-5
J: TRBJ2-7
CDR3: CASNSGQSYEQYF

V: TRBV7-2
J: TRBJ1-1
CDR3: CASSWRRDTEAFF

V: TRBV6-5
J: TRBJ1-4
CDR3: CASSQQERELFF

V: TRBV10-3
J: TRBJ2-1
CDR3: CAIRQGVDEQFF

V: TRBV15
J: TRBJ2-7
CDR3: CATSADRSYEQYF

V: TRBV29-1
J: TRBJ2-3
CDR3: CSSSGTSGTLDTQYF

V: TRBV27
J: TRBJ2-1
CDR3: CASSFLGARGNEQFF

V: TRBV7-8
J: TRBJ1-2
CDR3: CASSLAPDRVRYTF

V: TRBV10-3
J: TRBJ2-7
CDR3: CAVNLDGQGAYEQYF

V: TRBV27
J: TRBJ2-5
CDR3: CASSLLSQSLLRTQYF

V: TRBV28
J: TRBJ1-3
CDR3: CASGPTGTIYF

V: TRBV7-6
J: TRBJ2-7
CDR3: CASSLGTDREQYF

V: TRBV7-6
J: TRBJ2-3
CDR3: CASSTKAGPDTQYF

V: TRBV4-2
J: TRBJ2-3
CDR3: CASSQDPAGVGRDTQYF

V: TRBV28
J: TRBJ1-1
CDR3: CASSAYRGRKDTEAFF

V: TRBV28
J: TRBJ2-7
CDR3: CASSLPPETSYEQYF

V: TRBV19
J: TRBJ2-6
CDR3: CASQDSNLRVLTF

V: TRBV28
J: TRBJ2-1
CDR3: CASSLWGRTDPRGNEQFF

V: TRBV4-2
J: TRBJ1-5
CDR3: CASSRDGGDQPQHF

V: TRBV6-5
J: TRBJ1-2
CDR3: CASVAGGNYGYTF

V: TRBV28
J: TRBJ1-5
CDR3: CASSPPGSYQPQHF

V: TRBV11-2
J: TRBJ1-1
CDR3: CASSAEGGAEAFF